This T cell receptor (beta chain) is from a study of blood T cell repertoires in COVID-19. Study-wide background: Samples representing acute and convalescent COVID-19 were sourced from the United States, Italy and Spain. T cells, B-cell-depleted T cells, or PBMCs provided the cDNA or gDNA that served as material.

Per the original methods: For nucleated cells, counts were estimated from reference gene primer amplification. Using immunoSEQ multiplex PCR, the repertoire was profiled, and TCRdb retains in-frame clones only, with some absent. V and J calls and clone size are those listed in that table; D and trimming were worked out from the DNA. The data show 170,000 or so clones, more than 70% seen once. The CDR3 loop spans 10 amino acids. This chain connects TRBV21-1 to TRBJ2-1; no DNA check was done on the table's D call, TRBD1. TRBV21-1 corresponds to a pseudogene. This sequence originates from a man aged 45-65 years with active or convalescent COVID-19. The sequencing sample was made of peripheral blood. CDR3: CASSPQEQFF. The CDR3 DNA reads as TGTGCCAGCAGCCCCCAGGAGCAGTTCTTC.